Listed below are T cell receptor beta chains from one sample, sequenced in a study of T-cell reconstitution after alpha-beta-depleted transplantation in children. TCRdb re-called the PCR reads with MiXCR, one entry per CDR3 protein. The data hold 500,000 to 650,000 distinct CDR3 sequences, with over 9.5% observed a single time. Sequencing was performed on PBMCs, mostly from graft donor cells, taken 180 days after TCRalphabeta/CD19-depleted stem cell transplant. The receptors shown here come from a female patient aged 2-15 years who had a stem cell transplant for aplastic anemia, so the T cells may come from the graft donor. Each CDR3 is given with its conserved first and last residue. Each record gives: CDR3 protein, CDR3 DNA, V gene, clone size, D gene, J gene. D genes are given only for firm matches. A clone size is listed for some rows: how often the clone was seen (once, few, many), or a class if it is expanded.

cdr3_aa: CASSWSMGEQYF
cdr3_nt: TGTGCCAGCAGCTGGTCTATGGGGGAGCAGTACTTC
v_call: TRBV7-6
clone_size: NA
d_call: NA
j_call: TRBJ2-7

cdr3_aa: CASSHEGLAGVNEQFF
cdr3_nt: TGTGCCAGCAGCCACGAGGGACTAGCGGGAGTGAATGAGCAGTTCTTC
v_call: TRBV5-5
clone_size: few
d_call: TRBD2
j_call: TRBJ2-1

cdr3_aa: CASSLLGGGRGTEAFF
cdr3_nt: TGTGCCAGCAGCCTTCTAGGGGGGGGCCGAGGAACTGAAGCTTTCTTT
v_call: TRBV14
clone_size: NA
d_call: NA
j_call: TRBJ1-1

cdr3_aa: CASSLTPFEAEQFF
cdr3_nt: TGTGCCAGCAGCTTGACCCCGTTCGAAGCTGAGCAGTTCTTC
v_call: TRBV5-4
clone_size: few
d_call: NA
j_call: TRBJ2-1

cdr3_aa: CSAKLRVDNQPQHF
cdr3_nt: TGCAGTGCTAAGCTCAGGGTCGACAATCAGCCCCAGCATTTT
v_call: TRBV20-1
clone_size: few
d_call: NA
j_call: TRBJ1-5

cdr3_aa: CASSKNRVTSTDTQYF
cdr3_nt: TGTGCCAGTTCCAAAAACAGGGTAACGAGTACAGATACGCAGTATTTT
v_call: TRBV19
clone_size: NA
d_call: NA
j_call: TRBJ2-3

cdr3_aa: CASSQRDSGYIQFF
cdr3_nt: TGTGCCAGCAGCCAACGGGACTCCGGATATATCCAGTTCTTC
v_call: TRBV3-1
clone_size: NA
d_call: NA
j_call: TRBJ2-1

cdr3_aa: CASRTRDSYPGISSGRANEQFF
cdr3_nt: TGTGCCAGCAGAACCCGGGACTCCTACCCAGGGATTTCTAGCGGGAGGGCGAATGAGCAGTTCTTC
v_call: TRBV7-2
clone_size: NA
d_call: TRBD2
j_call: TRBJ2-1

cdr3_aa: CSVARGGSTEAFF
cdr3_nt: TGCAGCGTTGCCCGAGGGGGAAGCACTGAAGCTTTCTTT
v_call: TRBV29-1
clone_size: NA
d_call: NA
j_call: TRBJ1-1

cdr3_aa: CATSRDRGGAFF
cdr3_nt: TGTGCCACCAGCAGGGACAGGGGGGGAGCTTTCTTT
v_call: TRBV15
clone_size: once
d_call: TRBD1
j_call: TRBJ1-1

cdr3_aa: CASSAIRGHNNEQFF
cdr3_nt: TGTGCCAGCAGCGCCATCAGGGGGCACAACAATGAGCAGTTCTTC
v_call: TRBV7-9
clone_size: NA
d_call: TRBD1
j_call: TRBJ2-1

cdr3_aa: CASSRTGTDSSSYNSPLHF
cdr3_nt: TGTGCCAGCAGCCGTACCGGGACAGATTCTAGCTCCTATAATTCACCCCTCCACTTT
v_call: TRBV6-2/TRBV6-3
clone_size: NA
d_call: TRBD1
j_call: TRBJ1-6

cdr3_aa: CASSLGGPGNQPQHF
cdr3_nt: TGTGCCAGCAGCTTAGGGGGGCCGGGAAATCAGCCCCAGCATTTT
v_call: TRBV7-2
clone_size: many
d_call: NA
j_call: TRBJ1-5

cdr3_aa: CASSYTQARVGQPQHF
cdr3_nt: TGTGCCAGCAGTTACACCCAGGCCAGGGTGGGACAGCCCCAGCATTTT
v_call: TRBV6-2/TRBV6-3
clone_size: many
d_call: NA
j_call: TRBJ1-5

cdr3_aa: CASSRPQRTEAFF
cdr3_nt: TGTGCCAGCAGCCGACCGCAGCGGACTGAAGCTTTCTTT
v_call: TRBV11-3
clone_size: NA
d_call: NA
j_call: TRBJ1-1

cdr3_aa: CASSYLWGSGYEQYF
cdr3_nt: TGTGCCAGCAGCTACCTTTGGGGATCCGGCTACGAGCAGTACTTC
v_call: TRBV7-2
clone_size: many
d_call: NA
j_call: TRBJ2-7

cdr3_aa: CASSQPPGTEFSYNEQFF
cdr3_nt: TGTGCCAGCAGCCAACCTCCGGGGACAGAATTCTCCTACAATGAGCAGTTCTTC
v_call: TRBV14
clone_size: NA
d_call: TRBD1
j_call: TRBJ2-1

cdr3_aa: CASSETGWTQPQHF
cdr3_nt: TGTGCCAGCAGTGAAACAGGGTGGACTCAGCCCCAGCATTTT
v_call: TRBV25-1
clone_size: few
d_call: NA
j_call: TRBJ1-5

cdr3_aa: CASSLLTREHWDTQYF
cdr3_nt: TGCGCCAGCAGCTTGTTAACCCGGGAACACTGGGATACGCAGTATTTT
v_call: TRBV5-1
clone_size: NA
d_call: NA
j_call: TRBJ2-3

cdr3_aa: CASSLEPRDRQETQYF
cdr3_nt: TGTGCCAGCAGCTTAGAACCACGGGACAGGCAAGAGACCCAGTACTTC
v_call: TRBV11-2
clone_size: NA
d_call: TRBD1
j_call: TRBJ2-5

cdr3_aa: CASSHTYEQYF
cdr3_nt: TGTGCCAGCAGCCATACCTACGAGCAGTACTTC
v_call: TRBV28
clone_size: many
d_call: NA
j_call: TRBJ2-7

cdr3_aa: CASSPEGLEAFF
cdr3_nt: TGTGCCAGCAGCCCGGAAGGGCTAGAAGCTTTCTTT
v_call: TRBV3-1
clone_size: few
d_call: NA
j_call: TRBJ1-1

cdr3_aa: CSVRVRSPGTEAFF
cdr3_nt: TGCAGCGTCAGGGTCCGCTCCCCGGGCACTGAAGCTTTCTTT
v_call: TRBV29-1
clone_size: few
d_call: NA
j_call: TRBJ1-1